The 31 T cell receptor beta chains given below trace back to one sample, sequenced in a study of T cells expressing NK-cell markers. TCRdb processed the 5' RACE reads again and assigns one entry to each CDR3 protein, with no DNA. The sample table sets out some 450,000 distinct CDR3 sequences. Input material: blood T cells: a sorted CD56 or NKG2C T cell subset, CD4+ or CD8+ T cells, or bulk PBMC T cells (not recorded which). These receptors all stem from a woman aged 18-70 years in good health.

This sequence joins TRBV5-1 and TRBJ1-1. Germline V gene data show CDR1 as SGHRS and CDR2 as YFSETQ. This CDR3 is 15 amino acids long. CDR3 loop: CASSSGLEFNTEAFF.

This chain connects TRBV27 to TRBJ2-1; TCRdb calls TRBD2, which cannot be checked without DNA. CDR1 and CDR2 (germline): MNHEY, SMNVEV (reference sequence). CDR3 size: 16 residues. CDR3 amino acids: CASSLYPSLGGNEQFF.

The chain uses TRBV12-3 or TRBV12-4 and TRBJ1-5. CDR3 length: 13 amino acids. The CDR3 reads CASRNGQGQPQHF.

The V gene is TRBV9, the J gene TRBJ1-1; TCRdb's D call of TRBD1 is untestable without DNA. Germline V gene lookup returns CDR1 SGDLS and CDR2 YYNGEE. The CDR3 extends over 16 amino acids. This CDR3 reads CASSASLGRLNTEAFF.

The V call is TRBV19, the J call TRBJ2-7. This CDR3 is built from 11 residues. Looked up from germline, CDR1 is LNHDA and CDR2 is SQIVND (reference sequence). This CDR3 reads CASGTDYEQYF. The full variable domain, rest sourced from reference TRBV19 and TRBJ2-7, is DGGITQSPKYLFRKEGQNVTLSCEQNLNHDAMYWYRQDPGQGLRLIYYSQIVNDFQKGDIAEGYSVSREKKESFPLTVTSAQKNPTAFYLCASGTDYEQYFGPGTRLTVT.

The V gene is TRBV5-1, the J gene TRBJ2-6. Germline CDR1 and CDR2: SGHRS and YFSETQ. This CDR3 has 16 amino acids. The CDR3 protein is CASSVTGVSGANVLTF.

V usage is TRBV5-1 and J usage is TRBJ2-3; the D gene TCRdb calls, TRBD1, cannot be checked with no DNA. This CDR3 has 12 amino acids. Germline CDR1 reads SGHRS; CDR2 reads YFSETQ. The CDR3 sequence is CASSLVGDAQYF. The full variable domain, completed using reference TRBV5-1 and TRBJ2-3, is KAGVTQTPRYLIKTRGQQVTLSCSPISGHRSVSWYQQTPGQGLQFLFEYFSETQRNKGNFPGRFSGRQFSNSRSEMNVSTLELGDSALYLCASSLVGDAQYFGPGTRLTVL.

The chain carries TRBV20-1 and TRBJ2-1; TCRdb's D call of TRBD2 is untestable without DNA. This CDR3 has 16 residues. Germline assignment: CDR1 DFQATT and CDR2 SNEGSKA (reference sequence). The CDR3 here is CSARLTGTSGYNEQFF.

V is TRBV6-5 and J is TRBJ2-5. CDR3 length equals 14 residues. CDR1 and CDR2 from the germline V gene are MNHEY and SVGAGI. The CDR3 sequence is CASSYDGLGETQYF.

The CDR3 here is CASSVVLDSPLHF. The chain employs TRBV2 and TRBJ1-6. Germline values: CDR1 SNHLY, CDR2 FYNNEI. CDR3 length: 13 amino acids.

The chain recombines TRBV24-1 with TRBJ1-1. The CDR3 is made up of 14 amino acids. Germline V gives CDR1 KGHDR, CDR2 SFDVKD. The CDR3: CATRIVTENTEAFF.

V and J are TRBV12-3 or TRBV12-4 and TRBJ1-2; TCRdb's assignment of TRBD1 cannot be checked, as there is no DNA. The CDR3 extends over 15 amino acids. CDR3 residues: CASSLKGQGTYGYTF.

V is TRBV6-5 and J is TRBJ2-7. The V gene's germline CDR1 is MNHEY and CDR2 SVGAGI. The CDR3 covers 14 residues. Here the CDR3 reads CASSYGVGSYEQYF.

This chain uses TRBV20-1 with TRBJ2-7; with no DNA, the TCRdb D assignment of TRBD2 cannot be verified. Germline CDR1 reads DFQATT; CDR2 reads SNEGSKA (reference sequence). The CDR3 length is 13 residues. CDR3 in amino acids: CSAQSGSSYEQYF.

The gene calls are TRBV28 and TRBJ1-6; TCRdb lists TRBD1, though no DNA is available to test this call. The germline V gene has CDR1 MDHEN and CDR2 SYDVKM. The CDR3 is made up of 15 amino acids. The CDR3 sequence: CASSLYQEAGSPLHF.

The chain links TRBV6-5 to TRBJ1-2. Per the germline V gene, CDR1 is MNHEY and CDR2 is SVGAGI. CDR3 size: 13 residues. Here the CDR3 reads CASSYSTNYGYTF.

V usage is TRBV6-2 or TRBV6-3 and J usage is TRBJ1-2. The germline V gene has CDR1 MNHEY and CDR2 SVGEGT. The CDR3 has 15 residues. CDR3 protein: CASSYSSAGGYGYTF.

The chain joins TRBV5-1 to TRBJ2-1; no DNA is available, so the TRBD2 call from TCRdb remains unchecked. Germline V gene data show CDR1 as SGHRS and CDR2 as YFSETQ. This CDR3 is 16 amino acids long. This chain's CDR3 is CASSLGTSGRAGEQFF.

This sequence joins TRBV9 and TRBJ2-7; TCRdb names TRBD1, which stays unverified in the absence of DNA. This CDR3 is built from 14 residues. Germline lookup yields CDR1 SGDLS and CDR2 YYNGEE. The CDR3 sequence: CASSVDFPGDEQYF.

This chain links TRBV7-7 with TRBJ2-5. Per the germline V gene, CDR1 is SSHAT and CDR2 is FNYEAQ (reference sequence). The CDR3 spans 16 residues. The CDR3 loop reads CASSYTAETSGETQYF.

This chain connects TRBV29-1 to TRBJ2-7; checking the TCRdb D call of TRBD2 is not possible without DNA. CDR3 length equals 15 residues. The germline gives CDR1 SQVTM, CDR2 ANQGSEA. The CDR3 loop is CSVEDGAGTTYEQYF.

The rearrangement joins TRBV20-1 to TRBJ2-5; TCRdb names TRBD1, which stays unverified in the absence of DNA. Per germline, CDR1 DFQATT and CDR2 SNEGSKA (reference sequence). There are 11 residues in the CDR3. The CDR3 sequence: CGGQAQETQYF.

The chain combines TRBV11-2 with TRBJ2-1; TCRdb's D call of TRBD2 is untestable without DNA. CDR1 is SGHAT, CDR2 FQNNGV, per germline. This CDR3 contains 17 residues. The CDR3 region is CASSPRTSGRSYNEQFF.

The chain joins TRBV4-3 to TRBJ1-2; checking the TCRdb D call of TRBD1 is not possible without DNA. This CDR3 contains 15 residues. CDR1 is LGHNA and CDR2 is YSLEER in the germline V gene. The CDR3 spells CASSLELARGSGYTF.

This chain uses TRBV7-2 with TRBJ2-1; lacking DNA, the TRBD1 call made by TCRdb goes unchecked. The length of the CDR3 is 16 residues. CDR1 is SGHTA, CDR2 FQGNSA, per germline. CDR3 in amino acids: CASSLPPGGRDNEQFF.

This sequence joins TRBV7-2 and TRBJ2-5; TCRdb's D call of TRBD2 is untestable without DNA. Germline V CDR1 and CDR2: SGHTA, FQGNSA. CDR3 length: 16 amino acids. CDR3 loop: CASSLGRAGRQETQYF.

J is TRBJ2-4 and V is TRBV11-1; TCRdb's D gene call, TRBD1, goes unchecked for lack of DNA. The CDR3 runs to 18 residues. The germline gives CDR1 SGHAT, CDR2 FQDESV (reference sequence). This CDR3 is CASSPRPPGQGAKNIQYF.

This rearrangement joins TRBV9 to TRBJ2-7; the TCRdb call, TRBD2, lacks DNA for checking. The CDR3 sequence is 15 residues long. CDR1 and CDR2 from the germline V gene are SGDLS and YYNGEE. The CDR3: CASSQWGEGAYEQYF.

V is TRBV4-3 and J is TRBJ1-2. Germline V lookup: CDR1 LGHNA, CDR2 YSLEER. There are 14 residues in the CDR3. CDR3 loop: CASSQDRQFHTYTF.

CDR3 sequence reads: CASSLSRGTGELFF. This chain uses TRBV7-9 with TRBJ2-2; as DNA is missing, the TRBD2 call by TCRdb cannot be tested. CDR1 is SEHNR and CDR2 is FQNEAQ in the germline V gene (reference sequence). The CDR3 loop spans 14 amino acids.

CDR3 residues: CSVDGPDTEAFF. The rearrangement uses TRBV29-1 and TRBJ1-1; the TCRdb D gene call, TRBD1, has no DNA to confirm it. CDR1 is SQVTM, CDR2 ANQGSEA, per germline. There are 12 residues in the CDR3.